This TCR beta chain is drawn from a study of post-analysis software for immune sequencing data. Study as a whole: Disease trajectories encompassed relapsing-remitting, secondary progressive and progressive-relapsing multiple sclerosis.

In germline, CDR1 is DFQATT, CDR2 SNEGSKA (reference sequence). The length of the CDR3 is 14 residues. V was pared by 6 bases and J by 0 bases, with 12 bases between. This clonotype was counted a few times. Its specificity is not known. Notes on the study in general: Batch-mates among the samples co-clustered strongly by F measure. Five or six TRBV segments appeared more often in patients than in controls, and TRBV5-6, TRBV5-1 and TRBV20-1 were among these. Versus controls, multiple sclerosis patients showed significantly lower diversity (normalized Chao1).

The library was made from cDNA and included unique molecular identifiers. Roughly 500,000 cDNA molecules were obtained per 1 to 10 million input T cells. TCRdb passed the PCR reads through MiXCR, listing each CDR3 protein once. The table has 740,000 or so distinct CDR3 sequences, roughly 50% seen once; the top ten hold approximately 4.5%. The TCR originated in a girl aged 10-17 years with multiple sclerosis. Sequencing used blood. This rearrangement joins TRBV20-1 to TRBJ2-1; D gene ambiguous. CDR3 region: CSAQVASSYNEQFF. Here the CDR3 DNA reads TGCAGTGCCCAGGTGGCTAGCTCCTACAATGAGCAGTTCTTC.